Listed here are 30 T cell receptor beta chains from one sample, sequenced in a study of shared clonotypes between healthy human individuals. This table comes from immunoSEQ multiplex PCR, and its TCRdb copy is limited to in-frame clones, with some not included. The profile shows about 2 million clones, roughly 96% of them singletons. Sequencing was performed on naive CD4+ T cells sorted from blood. The subset: CD45RA+ positively selected. The receptors come from a man aged 18 to 29 in good health.

V gene TRBV29-1 combines with J gene TRBJ1-1; perhaps TRBD1 as D (6 bases). The germline gives CDR1 SQVTM, CDR2 ANQGSEA. The CDR3 has 13 residues. V was shortened by 6 bases and J by 0 bases, with 11 bases between the two germline ends. The CDR3 sequence: CSVRQDMNTEAFF. CDR3 nucleotides: TGCAGCGTCAGACAGGACATGAACACTGAAGCTTTCTTT.

This clone was counted a single time. The chain is built from TRBV19 and TRBJ1-3; no firm D call. The CDR3 has 16 amino acids. V lost 7 bases and J lost 0, with 16 bases in between. Per the germline V gene, CDR1 is LNHDA and CDR2 is SQIVND (reference sequence). CDR3 nucleotide sequence: TGTGCCAGTAATAATCACAGTTTCTCCTCTGGAAACACCATATATTTT. It yields the protein CASNNHSFSSGNTIYF.

The chain combines TRBV19 with TRBJ1-2, with a possible D match to TRBD1 (6 bases). V was pared by 3 bases and J by 3 bases, with 14 bases between. The CDR3 spans 15 residues. Germline CDR1 reads LNHDA; CDR2 reads SQIVND (reference sequence). The CDR3 protein is CASSIRTGWDYGYTF. The DNA of the CDR3 is TGTGCCAGTAGTATTCGAACAGGGTGGGACTATGGCTACACCTTC.

This clone was seen once. The J gene is TRBJ2-5, the V gene TRBV6-5; 8 nucleotides agree with TRBD1. The CDR3 sequence is 16 residues long. Germline V gene data show CDR1 as MNHEY and CDR2 as SVGAGI. J was trimmed by 7 bases and V by 0 bases; bases with no gene match: 10. The CDR3, as DNA: TGTGCCAGCAGTTACTCGTCCGGACAGGGACGGAGGACCCAGTACTTC. It yields the protein CASSYSSGQGRRTQYF.

The chain carries TRBV19 and TRBJ2-1; 12 positions agree with TRBD2. CDR3 size: 16 residues. V dropped 0 bases and J dropped 8; count of bases not matched to a gene: 5. The V gene's germline CDR1 is LNHDA and CDR2 SQIVND (reference sequence). CDR3 sequence (DNA): TGTGCCAGTAGTATAGATCTAGCGGGGGGGCTTGATGAGCAGTTCTTC. Its protein product is CASSIDLAGGLDEQFF.

This chain links TRBV10-2 with TRBJ1-2, with TRBD1 matching 8 bases. This CDR3 has 14 residues. The germline V gene has CDR1 WSHSY and CDR2 SAAADI. V shed 7 bases, J shed 4 bases, and the junction held 8 bases outside the gene matches. DNA of the CDR3: TGCGCCAGCACCATGACAGGGGACCCCTATGGCTACACCTTC. Translating gives CASTMTGDPYGYTF.

This chain joins TRBV6-1 and TRBJ1-6; D unresolved. The V gene's germline CDR1 is MNHNS and CDR2 SASEGT. The CDR3 consists of 12 residues. V lost 7 bases to trimming and J lost 11 bases, with 12 bases between them. CDR3 nucleotides: TGTGCCAGCAAAAGCAGGACGCCACCCCTCCACTTT. Amino acid sequence: CASKSRTPPLHF.

This chain links TRBV18 with TRBJ2-7; 10 nucleotides agree with TRBD1. The CDR3 sequence is 14 residues long. J gave up 4 bases and V 6 bases, and 6 bases lay outside the gene matches. Germline loops: CDR1 KGHSH, CDR2 LQKENI. In DNA form, the CDR3 reads TGTGCCAGCTCCAAGACAGGGGGCCGGTACGAGCAGTACTTC. As protein: CASSKTGGRYEQYF. Full variable domain (missing parts from reference TRBV18 and TRBJ2-7): NAGVMQNPRHLVRRRGQEARLRCSPMKGHSHVYWYRQLPEEGLKFMVYLQKENIIDESGMPKERFSAEFPKEGPSILRIQQVVRGDSAAYFCASSKTGGRYEQYFGPGTRLTVT.

The gene calls are TRBV5-1 and TRBJ2-1, with 13 bases lining up with TRBD2. Per the germline V gene, CDR1 is SGHRS and CDR2 is YFSETQ. Losses at the gene ends were 4 bases for V and 4 bases for J; bases not matched to a gene: 2. The CDR3 sequence is 15 residues long. The CDR3: CASSQGLAGYNEQFF. The CDR3 nucleotides read TGCGCCAGCAGCCAGGGACTAGCGGGGTACAATGAGCAGTTCTTC.

Worth noting for this clone: Different DNA sequences within this sample yield the same CDR3. The chain is built from TRBV6-4 and TRBJ1-6; D is undetermined. Looked up from germline, CDR1 is MRHNA and CDR2 is SNTAGT. This CDR3 comprises 13 residues. V was pared by 2 bases and J by 6 bases, with 5 bases between. The CDR3 DNA reads as TGTGCCAGCAGTGACGGCGGTAATTCACCCCTCCACTTT. Translation: CASSDGGNSPLHF.

The chain carries TRBV6-1 and TRBJ2-5, with D unresolved. The CDR3 totals 11 residues. Trimming stripped 10 bases from V and 5 bases from J, with 11 bases between. Germline V lookup: CDR1 MNHNS, CDR2 SASEGT. The CDR3 here is CATGHLETQYF. The CDR3 nucleotides read TGTGCCACTGGTCATCTTGAGACCCAGTACTTC.

The chain combines TRBV7-6 with TRBJ2-7; D is perhaps TRBD1 or TRBD2 (6 bases each). Trimming shortened V by 1 base and J by 4 bases, and 17 bases separated the two germline ends. CDR1 SGHVS and CDR2 FNYEAQ come from the germline V gene. The CDR3 is made up of 16 amino acids. The CDR3 nucleotides read TGTGCCAGCAGCTTAGAGACGGGGGACACTCTGTACGAGCAGTACTTC. Translating gives CASSLETGDTLYEQYF.

This chain joins TRBV28 and TRBJ2-5; D is unclear. V was trimmed by 3 bases and J by 4 bases, leaving 9 bases between them. CDR1 and CDR2 from the germline V gene are MDHEN and SYDVKM. CDR3 size: 13 residues. This CDR3 reads CASSFGSRETQYF. CDR3 sequence (DNA): TGTGCCAGCAGTTTTGGTTCGAGAGAGACCCAGTACTTC.

The chain recombines TRBV10-3 with TRBJ2-5; D unresolved. The J call may be in error: the DNA end matches TRBJ2-7 better. Looked up from germline, CDR1 is ENHRY and CDR2 is SYGVKD. The CDR3 runs 15 residues. The CDR3 reads CAISDPSGSPYEQYF. Here the CDR3 DNA reads TGTGCCATCAGTGATCCTTCGGGCAGCCCCTACGAGCAGTACTTC.

Details on this clone: Distinct nucleotide sequences in the sample also encode this CDR3. V and J are TRBV18 and TRBJ1-6, with TRBD1 as a possible D gene (5 bases). This CDR3 comprises 14 residues. Germline CDR1 KGHSH, CDR2 LQKENI. With 3 bases removed from V and 7 bases from J, the gap between germline ends came to 10 bases. CDR3 sequence: CASSPQEGNSPLHF. CDR3 coding DNA: TGTGCCAGCTCACCTCAGGAGGGGAATTCACCCCTCCACTTT.

The chain links TRBV28 to TRBJ1-2; 10 bases agree with TRBD1. Trimming removed 6 bases from V and 7 bases from J; junction bases left unmatched: 8. The CDR3 is 14 residues long. CDR1 and CDR2 from the germline V gene are MDHEN and SYDVKM. The CDR3 here is CASRPGQGVSGYTF. CDR3 coding DNA: TGTGCCAGCAGACCTGGACAGGGGGTCTCTGGCTACACCTTC.

V gene TRBV11-2 combines with J gene TRBJ2-3, with TRBD2 as a possible D gene (7 bases). Germline V gene data show CDR1 as SGHAT and CDR2 as FQNNGV. V was pared by 5 bases and J by 2 bases, with 17 bases between. The CDR3 length is 16 residues. This CDR3 reads CASSPPSGGLTDTQYF. CDR3 bases: TGTGCCAGCAGCCCTCCCTCGGGGGGCCTCACAGATACGCAGTATTTT. Looking up the rest from reference TRBV11-2 and TRBJ2-3 gives the full variable domain: EAGVAQSPRYKIIEKRQSVAFWCNPISGHATLYWYQQILGQGPKLLIQFQNNGVVDDSQLPKDRFSAERLKGVDSTLKIQPAKLEDSAVYLCASSPPSGGLTDTQYFGPGTRLTVL.

This chain joins TRBV18 and TRBJ1-1; possibly TRBD1 for D (6 bases). The V gene lost 0 bases and the J gene lost 4 bases, with 12 bases spanning the gap. This CDR3 region has 15 residues. CDR1 and CDR2 (germline): KGHSH, LQKENI. CDR3 coding DNA: TGTGCCAGCTCACCACCGCCAGGGGATTTCACTGAAGCTTTCTTT. This translates into CASSPPPGDFTEAFF.

This clone is a singleton in its sample. The V and J genes are TRBV28 and TRBJ2-4; TRBD1 matches at 7 bases. Germline V lookup: CDR1 MDHEN, CDR2 SYDVKM. The CDR3 consists of 14 residues. Trimming at V came to 6 bases and at J to 8 bases, leaving 10 bases not matched to a gene. The CDR3 coding sequence is TGTGCCAGCAGAGAACAGGGGTTTAAGGACATTCAGTACTTC. Encoded protein: CASREQGFKDIQYF.

This clone has just one count. The rearrangement uses TRBV5-6 and TRBJ2-3, with TRBD1 as a possible D gene (6 bases). Germline V CDR1 and CDR2: SGHDT, YYEEEE. Trimming removed 4 bases at V and 2 bases at J, with 11 bases between. The length of the CDR3 is 14 residues. The CDR3 region has the DNA TGTGCCAGCAGCCTCGGGACATTCACAGATACGCAGTATTTT. Amino acid sequence: CASSLGTFTDTQYF.

The rearrangement joins TRBV5-4 to TRBJ2-2, with 7 bases fitting TRBD1. Trimming removed 0 bases from V and 7 bases from J; junction bases left unmatched: 9. The CDR3 spans 16 residues. Germline CDR1 SGHNT, CDR2 YYREEE (reference sequence). The CDR3: CASSLAGRTGVGELFF. CDR3 sequence (DNA): TGTGCCAGCAGCTTGGCCGGAAGGACAGGAGTCGGGGAGCTGTTTTTT.

The chain couples TRBV7-2 to TRBJ2-5, with TRBD1 matching 9 bases. The V gene end was trimmed by 2 bases and the J gene end by 1 base; junction bases not matched to a gene: 8. The CDR3 consists of 17 residues. CDR1 is SGHTA, CDR2 FQGNSA, per germline. CDR3 sequence (DNA): TGTGCCAGCAGCTTATACCGGACAGGGGCGTCCCAAGAGACCCAGTACTTC. Protein product: CASSLYRTGASQETQYF.

The V and J genes are TRBV30 and TRBJ1-5; tentatively, D is TRBD1 (6 bases). Looked up from germline, CDR1 is GTSNPN and CDR2 is SVGIG (reference sequence). The ends were cut back, 3 bases at V and 5 bases at J, with 11 bases in the middle. This CDR3 is built from 13 residues. CDR3 protein: CAWRAQGDQPQHF. The CDR3 nucleotides are TGTGCCTGGAGGGCACAGGGAGATCAGCCCCAGCATTTT.

The genes are TRBV4-3 and TRBJ2-1, with D perhaps matching TRBD2 (6 bases). Trimming removed 3 bases at V and 10 bases at J, with 22 bases between. CDR1 LGHNA and CDR2 YSLEER come from the germline V gene. CDR3 length: 16 amino acids. CDR3 sequence (DNA): TGCGCCAGCAGCCACCTGGAGGGTAGCGGTCGTGAGGAGCAGTTCTTC. It yields the protein CASSHLEGSGREEQFF.

This chain uses TRBV5-1 with TRBJ2-2; the match to TRBD1 covers 7 bases. The V and J ends lost 7 bases and 3 bases, in that order; junction bases with no gene match: 18. This CDR3 is 18 amino acids long. Germline CDR1 SGHRS, CDR2 YFSETQ. The CDR3 protein is CASGILLQGLRDTGELFF. The CDR3 DNA reads TGCGCCAGCGGTATCCTACTACAGGGGCTTAGGGACACCGGGGAGCTGTTTTTT.

The chain joins TRBV6-6 to TRBJ2-7; weak D call: TRBD1 (5 bases). The CDR3 is 12 amino acids. Germline CDR1 reads MNHNY; CDR2 reads SVGAGI (reference sequence). Trimming cost V 7 bases and J 4 bases, with 11 bases left between them. The CDR3 DNA is TGTGCCAGCACCAGAGACAGATACGAGCAGTACTTC. This sequence encodes CASTRDRYEQYF.

Turning to this clone: This specimen includes other DNA sequences encoding the same CDR3. The rearrangement links TRBV5-1 to TRBJ2-3, with 7 bases identical to TRBD2. Per the germline V gene, CDR1 is SGHRS and CDR2 is YFSETQ. The CDR3 contains 14 residues. Trimming at V came to 0 bases and at J to 4 bases, leaving 2 bases not matched to a gene. In nucleotides, the CDR3 is TGCGCCAGCAGCTTGGGACTAGCAGCAGATACGCAGTATTTT. Translation gives CASSLGLAADTQYF.

This chain joins TRBV2 and TRBJ1-5; D not certain. This CDR3 has 14 amino acids. The V end was cut by 8 bases, the J end by 0 bases, with 11 bases between. Germline loops: CDR1 SNHLY, CDR2 FYNNEI. The CDR3 region is CASSPRYSNQPQHF. CDR3 sequence (DNA): TGTGCCAGCTCCCCTCGATATAGCAATCAGCCCCAGCATTTT.

The rearrangement uses TRBV6-1 and TRBJ2-1, with no clear D. This CDR3 contains 12 residues. The germline V and J ends were trimmed by 1 base and 9 bases, with 7 bases remaining between them. Per the germline V gene, CDR1 is MNHNS and CDR2 is SASEGT. CDR3 residues: CASSEEVPEQFF. Written as DNA, the CDR3 is TGTGCCAGCAGTGAAGAGGTTCCTGAGCAGTTCTTC.

This rearrangement joins TRBV7-9 to TRBJ2-5; D is perhaps TRBD1 (6 bases). V was cut by 5 bases and J by 5 bases, with 18 bases left in between. Germline CDR1 SEHNR, CDR2 FQNEAQ (reference sequence). CDR3 length equals 15 residues. The CDR3 DNA follows: TGTGCCAGCAGCAATGTACAGGGTAGTGTGGAGACCCAGTACTTC. This gives the protein CASSNVQGSVETQYF.